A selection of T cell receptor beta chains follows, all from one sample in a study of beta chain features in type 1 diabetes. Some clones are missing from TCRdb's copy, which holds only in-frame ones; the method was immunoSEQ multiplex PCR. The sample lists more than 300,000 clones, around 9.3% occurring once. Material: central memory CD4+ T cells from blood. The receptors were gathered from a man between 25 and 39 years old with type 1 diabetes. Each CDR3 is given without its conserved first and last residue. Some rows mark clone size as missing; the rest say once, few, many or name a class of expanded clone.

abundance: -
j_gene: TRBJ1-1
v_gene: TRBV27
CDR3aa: ASSLTRGMVTEAF

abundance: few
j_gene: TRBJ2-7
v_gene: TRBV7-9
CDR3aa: ASRKQASSYEQY

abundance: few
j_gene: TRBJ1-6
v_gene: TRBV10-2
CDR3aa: ASSESSNSPLH

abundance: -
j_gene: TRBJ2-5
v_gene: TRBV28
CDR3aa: ASSRTGLLVGTQY

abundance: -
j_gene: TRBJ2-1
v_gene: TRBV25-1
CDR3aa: ASSPRRGEQF

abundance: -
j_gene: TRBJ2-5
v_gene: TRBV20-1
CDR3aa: SANWETQY

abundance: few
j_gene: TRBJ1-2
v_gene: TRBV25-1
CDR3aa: ATEGGQGNYGYT

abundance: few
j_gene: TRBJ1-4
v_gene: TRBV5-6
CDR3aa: ASSLVQGGEKLF

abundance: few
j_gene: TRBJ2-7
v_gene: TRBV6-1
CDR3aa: ASTLDRGESYEQY

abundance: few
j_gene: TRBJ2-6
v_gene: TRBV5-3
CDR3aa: ARSSHCSGANVLT

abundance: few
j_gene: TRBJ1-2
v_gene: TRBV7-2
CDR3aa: ASSEVDRVGYGYT

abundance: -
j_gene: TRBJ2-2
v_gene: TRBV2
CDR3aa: ASSDSSNTGELF

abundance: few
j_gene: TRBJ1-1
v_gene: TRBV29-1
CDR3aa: SVDGQDTEAF

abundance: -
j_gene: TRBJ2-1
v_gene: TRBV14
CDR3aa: ASSRGGRDEQF

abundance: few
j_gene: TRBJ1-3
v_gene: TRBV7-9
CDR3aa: ASSIYREAGNTIY

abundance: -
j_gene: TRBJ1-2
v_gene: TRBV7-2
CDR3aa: ASSLEAGNYGYT

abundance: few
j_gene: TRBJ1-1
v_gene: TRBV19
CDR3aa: ASGTGLNTEAF

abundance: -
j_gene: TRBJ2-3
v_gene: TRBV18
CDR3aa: ASSTSTAPDTQY

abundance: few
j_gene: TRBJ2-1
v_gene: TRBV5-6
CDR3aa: ASSRVLQGFSYNEQF

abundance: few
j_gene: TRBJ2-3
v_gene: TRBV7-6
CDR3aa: ASSQGLAPDTQY

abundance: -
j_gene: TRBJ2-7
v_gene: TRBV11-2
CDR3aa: ASSPSGSSYEQY

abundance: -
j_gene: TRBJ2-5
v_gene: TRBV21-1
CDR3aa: ASSKVGQRQETQY

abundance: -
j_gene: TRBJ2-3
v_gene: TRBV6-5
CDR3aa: ASSYSVELGATQY

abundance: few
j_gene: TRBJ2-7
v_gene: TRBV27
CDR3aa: ASSFSATYEQY

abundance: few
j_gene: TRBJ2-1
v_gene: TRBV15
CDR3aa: ATSKSLNEQF

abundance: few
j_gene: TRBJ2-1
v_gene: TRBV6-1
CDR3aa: ASSGIPGTGRDNEQF

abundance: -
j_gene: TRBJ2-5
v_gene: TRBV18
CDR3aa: ASSSGETQY

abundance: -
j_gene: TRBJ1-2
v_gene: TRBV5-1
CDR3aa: ASSSSDRANYGYT

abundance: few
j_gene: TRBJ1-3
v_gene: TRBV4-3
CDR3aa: ASSQRTEISGNTIY

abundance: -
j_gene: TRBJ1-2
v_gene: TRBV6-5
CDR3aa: ASSYSGAAGYT

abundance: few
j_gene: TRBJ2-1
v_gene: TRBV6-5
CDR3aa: ASSYRRGYNEQF

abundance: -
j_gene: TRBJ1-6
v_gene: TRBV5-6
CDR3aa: ASSLLDSGDSPLH

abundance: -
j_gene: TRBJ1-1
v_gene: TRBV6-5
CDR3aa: ASSPWISNTEAF

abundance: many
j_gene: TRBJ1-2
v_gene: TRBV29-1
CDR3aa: SVEGQGAFDGYT

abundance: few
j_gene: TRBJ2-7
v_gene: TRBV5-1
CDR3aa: ASSLAPGTGGDEQY

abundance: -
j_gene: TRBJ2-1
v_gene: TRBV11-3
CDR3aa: ASSLTSGNHNEQF

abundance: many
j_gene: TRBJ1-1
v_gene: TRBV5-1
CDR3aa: ASRIKNTEAF